These 23 T cell receptor beta chains were sequenced from one sample in a study of beta chain features in type 1 diabetes. Study-level findings and limits: Shorter TCRB CDR3s, moderately but significantly so, marked every one of the four CD4+ subsets in Type 1 diabetes patients.

Of the isolated RNA, all was reverse transcribed, and so the sequenced material was expressed TCRB transcripts. TCRdb's copy holds only in-frame clones and misses some; the assay was immunoSEQ multiplex PCR. The table includes hundreds of thousands of clones, about 12% detected once. Which antigens these TCRs recognize remains unknown. Sequencing was done on a sample of naive CD4+ T cells from blood. The receptor set was obtained from a woman younger than 30 with type 1 diabetes.

The V call is TRBV30, the J call TRBJ1-2, with D perhaps matching TRBD1 (6 bases). With 1 base removed from V and 8 bases from J, the gap between germline ends came to 11 bases. CDR3 length: 12 residues. Germline V gives CDR1 GTSNPN, CDR2 SVGIG (reference sequence). Written as DNA, the CDR3 is TGTGCCTGGAGTGATGGGGGCTACGGCTACACCTTC. It specifies CAWSDGGYGYTF.

There are a few counts of this clone. The chain joins TRBV6-1 to TRBJ2-7; TRBD1 agrees at 10 bases. Unmatched junction bases numbered 4, after V lost 2 bases and J lost 3 bases. Germline V gene sequence: CDR1 MNHNS, CDR2 SASEGT. This CDR3 has 15 amino acids. The CDR3 DNA reads as TGTGCCAGCAGTGAACGGACAGGGGGTAACTACGAGCAGTACTTC. Protein: CASSERTGGNYEQYF.

This clone was seen only a few times. The chain recombines TRBV29-1 with TRBJ1-6; TRBD1 aligns across 7 bases. There are 13 residues in the CDR3. Per germline, CDR1 SQVTM and CDR2 ANQGSEA. V was clipped by 4 bases and J by 6 bases; unmatched bases: 3. The CDR3 spells CSVGQGPNSPLHF. DNA of the CDR3: TGCAGCGTTGGACAGGGTCCTAATTCACCCCTCCACTTT.

This clone was counted only a few times. This rearrangement joins TRBV7-2 to TRBJ2-6; possible D gene TRBD2, 5 bases. V was shortened by 5 bases and J by 0 bases, with 5 bases between the two germline ends. Germline V CDR1 and CDR2: SGHTA, FQGNSA. CDR3 length equals 14 residues. The CDR3 DNA reads TGTGCCAGCAGCCGGGGCTCTGGGGCCAACGTCCTGACTTTC. Encoded protein: CASSRGSGANVLTF.

This chain links TRBV7-2 with TRBJ2-3; tentatively, D is TRBD2 (5 bases). CDR3 length: 18 amino acids. Germline-derived CDR1 and CDR2 are SGHTA and FQGNSA. V was pared by 5 bases and J by 6 bases, with 27 bases between. The CDR3 here is CASSLGPKARASPDTQYF. The DNA of the CDR3 is TGTGCCAGCAGCCTAGGGCCTAAGGCGAGGGCCTCCCCCGATACGCAGTATTTT.

This clone was observed a few times. The V call is TRBV25-1, the J call TRBJ1-5, with 8 positions matching TRBD1. The CDR3 totals 16 residues. J lost 1 base, V lost 5 bases, and 7 bases had no gene match. Germline CDR1 MGHDK, CDR2 SYGVNS. Written as DNA, the CDR3 is TGTGCCAGCAGTACCGGACAGGGCGAAAGCAATCAGCCCCAGCATTTT. Amino acids: CASSTGQGESNQPQHF.

The V call is TRBV30, the J call TRBJ1-1, with D maybe TRBD1 (5 bases). V shed 0 bases and J shed 5 bases, with 16 bases lying between them. CDR1 and CDR2 from the germline V gene are GTSNPN and SVGIG (reference sequence). This CDR3 is built from 15 residues. In DNA, the CDR3 is TGTGCCTGGAGTGTACGAACAGGCGCTGGGACTGAAGCTTTCTTT. Its translation: CAWSVRTGAGTEAFF.

The chain joins TRBV13 to TRBJ2-7; TRBD2 matches at 13 bases. The CDR3 consists of 17 residues. Looked up from germline, CDR1 is PRHDT and CDR2 is FYEKMQ (reference sequence). Losses at the gene ends were 2 bases for V and 1 base for J; bases not matched to a gene: 5. The CDR3 DNA reads as TGTGCCAGCAGCTTACGACTAGCGGGAGGACCTTCCTACGAGCAGTACTTC. It specifies CASSLRLAGGPSYEQYF.

The chain recombines TRBV15 with TRBJ2-7, with D possibly TRBD1 on 6 matching bases. Between the trimmed V and J ends, which lost 0 bases and 6 bases, there was a span of 12 bases. Germline CDR1 LNHNV, CDR2 YYDKDF (reference sequence). This CDR3 is 14 amino acids long. This chain's CDR3 is CATSRDKKGGEQYF. CDR3 sequence (DNA): TGTGCCACCAGCAGAGACAAAAAAGGGGGCGAGCAGTACTTC.

The V call is TRBV19, the J call TRBJ2-4; possibly TRBD1 for D (6 bases). Germline CDR1 LNHDA, CDR2 SQIVND (reference sequence). The CDR3 is made up of 16 amino acids. Trimming removed 8 bases at V and 0 bases at J, with 17 bases between. The CDR3 DNA sequence: TGTGCCAGTGGCCCCCTCAGGGGATTAGCCAAAAACATTCAGTACTTC. Translating it yields CASGPLRGLAKNIQYF.

In this sample, this clone turned up a few times. The V call is TRBV5-6, the J call TRBJ2-1; no firm D call. CDR1 and CDR2 from the germline V gene are SGHDT and YYEEEE. Trimming took 0 bases from V and 4 from J, leaving 11 bases between them. This CDR3 has 15 amino acids. The CDR3 spells CASSLGPSLYNEQFF. The CDR3 DNA reads as TGTGCCAGCAGCTTGGGGCCCTCTCTTTACAATGAGCAGTTCTTC. Complete variable domain (other parts from reference TRBV5-6 and TRBJ2-1): DAGVTQSPTHLIKTRGQQVTLRCSPKSGHDTVSWYQQALGQGPQFIFQYYEEEERQRGNFPDRFSGHQFPNYSSELNVNALLLGDSALYLCASSLGPSLYNEQFFGPGTRLTVL.

This clone showed up just a few times. The V gene is TRBV7-2, the J gene TRBJ2-7; TRBD1 matches 7 bases. This CDR3 is 14 amino acids long. Germline-derived CDR1 and CDR2 are SGHTA and FQGNSA. J was trimmed by 2 bases and V by 5 bases; bases with no gene match: 6. CDR3: CASSRDSATYEQYF. The CDR3 nucleotides are TGTGCCAGCAGCCGGGACAGTGCAACCTACGAGCAGTACTTC.

This clone was seen only a few times. V usage is TRBV2 and J usage is TRBJ2-3; 7 nucleotides line up with TRBD2. This CDR3 has 14 amino acids. Germline assignment: CDR1 SNHLY and CDR2 FYNNEI. Unmatched junction bases numbered 11, after V lost 11 bases and J lost 3 bases. CDR3 sequence reads: CASGLEVVTDTQYF. Here the CDR3 DNA reads TGTGCCTCTGGACTAGAGGTCGTAACAGATACGCAGTATTTT.

The chain recombines TRBV7-9 with TRBJ2-6; 8 nucleotides align to TRBD1. The trim removed 0 bases at V and 4 bases at J, leaving 11 bases unmatched. Germline V gene lookup returns CDR1 SEHNR and CDR2 FQNEAQ (reference sequence). This CDR3 has 19 amino acids. This CDR3 reads CASSLAGTGGPRGANVLTF. In DNA, the CDR3 is TGTGCCAGCAGCTTAGCCGGGACAGGAGGTCCGAGGGGGGCCAACGTCCTGACTTTC.

This clone was counted a few times. The rearrangement links TRBV29-1 to TRBJ2-3, with 9 bases aligning to TRBD2. Germline lookup yields CDR1 SQVTM and CDR2 ANQGSEA. This CDR3 region has 12 residues. This CDR3 is CTAGGATDTQYF. In DNA form, the CDR3 reads TGCACCGCGGGAGGGGCCACAGATACGCAGTATTTT.

V usage is TRBV23-1 and J usage is TRBJ1-5, with D maybe TRBD1 (6 bases). TRBV23-1 is known as an ORF, though its function is uncertain. Trimming took 7 bases from V and 6 from J, leaving 16 bases between them. This CDR3 spans 14 amino acids. CDR3: CASTEGGIVQPQHF. The CDR3 nucleotides are TGCGCCAGCACCGAGGGGGGGATTGTTCAGCCCCAGCATTTT.

The chain links TRBV9 to TRBJ2-1; 10 bases line up with TRBD2. V gave up 0 bases and J gave up 10 bases; unmatched junction bases: 4. Germline V gene sequence: CDR1 SGDLS, CDR2 YYNGEE. This CDR3 comprises 14 residues. In DNA form, the CDR3 reads TGTGCCAGCAGCGTAGTCGAGCGGGGGGGAGAGCAGTTCTTC. This codes for CASSVVERGGEQFF.

With regard to this clone: Different DNA sequences within this sample yield the same CDR3. The chain combines TRBV18 with TRBJ2-3; D gene uncertain. Deletions cut 3 bases from V and 1 base from J, with 5 bases between. Germline loops: CDR1 KGHSH, CDR2 LQKENI. This CDR3 is built from 13 residues. The CDR3 DNA reads TGTGCCAGCTCACCTCGGGGCACAGATACGCAGTATTTT. Encoded protein: CASSPRGTDTQYF.

This rearrangement joins TRBV28 to TRBJ2-2; D remains unclear. Per the germline V gene, CDR1 is MDHEN and CDR2 is SYDVKM. This CDR3 contains 11 residues. Trimming cost V 2 bases and J 9 bases, with 4 bases left between them. Written as DNA, the CDR3 is TGTGCCAGCAGTTTACACAGGGAGCTGTTTTTT. Its protein product is CASSLHRELFF.

V gene TRBV10-3 combines with J gene TRBJ2-3, with D unclear. V was cut by 4 bases and J by 2 bases, with 10 bases left in between. CDR3 size: 14 residues. Germline V gene lookup returns CDR1 ENHRY and CDR2 SYGVKD. The CDR3 reads CAISGSPNTDTQYF. The CDR3 nucleotides read TGTGCCATCAGTGGAAGTCCTAACACAGATACGCAGTATTTT.

This clone was recorded a few times. This rearrangement joins TRBV7-9 to TRBJ1-1; D not resolved. Looked up from germline, CDR1 is SEHNR and CDR2 is FQNEAQ (reference sequence). V was trimmed by 1 base and J by 0 bases, leaving 6 bases between them. This CDR3 is built from 14 residues. The CDR3 DNA follows: TGTGCCAGCAGCTTAGGCAGTATGAACACTGAAGCTTTCTTT. This sequence encodes CASSLGSMNTEAFF.

This clone was observed a handful of times. This chain connects TRBV28 to TRBJ2-7; D might be TRBD1 (6 bases). The V gene lost 7 bases and the J gene lost 5 bases, with 15 bases spanning the gap. The CDR3 is made up of 13 amino acids. Germline V gene lookup returns CDR1 MDHEN and CDR2 SYDVKM. The CDR3, as DNA: TGTGCCAGCAATTGGGGGCAGGGGCACGAGCAGTACTTC. It translates to CASNWGQGHEQYF.

The table lists this clone with a few counts. The chain has TRBV29-1 and TRBJ2-3; D remains ambiguous. Trimming shortened V by 1 base and J by 2 bases, and 7 bases separated the two germline ends. The CDR3 contains 13 residues. The germline V gene has CDR1 SQVTM and CDR2 ANQGSEA. This chain's CDR3 is CSVEGRHTDTQYF. The CDR3 DNA is TGCAGCGTTGAAGGCAGGCACACAGATACGCAGTATTTT.